This T cell receptor beta chain was sequenced in a study of CD8+ T cells in alopecia areata. Whole-study context: Oral tofacitinib, 5 to 10 mg twice daily, was given in an open-label trial.

Indicated treatment: oral pan-JAK inhibitor, 5-10 mg twice daily. General study findings and limits: Whereas mice showed it more clearly, TCR sharing across patients was murkier, possibly because of HLA.

After isolation, RNA underwent reverse transcription to generate cDNA as the sequencing template. Clones were sequenced by immunoSEQ multiplex PCR, and TCRdb holds only the in-frame ones, with some missing. The sample consists of roughly 210,000 clones, 40% to 45% of them appearing once. Trimming removed 4 bases from V and 3 bases from J, with 19 bases in between. Germline-derived CDR1 and CDR2 are MNHEY and SVGAGI. The CDR3 is 16 residues long. With regard to this clone: Its antigen is unknown.

The receptor was isolated from a human donor with alopecia areata. The rearrangement joins TRBV6-5 to TRBJ2-7, with D uncertain. Sample: CD4+ T cells sorted from blood, taken at approximately week 36, from a patient treated with tofacitinib. CDR3 DNA sequence: TGTGCCAGCAGTTCCCCGACCGGCCGGAAGGTCTACGAGCAGTACTTC. It translates to CASSSPTGRKVYEQYF.